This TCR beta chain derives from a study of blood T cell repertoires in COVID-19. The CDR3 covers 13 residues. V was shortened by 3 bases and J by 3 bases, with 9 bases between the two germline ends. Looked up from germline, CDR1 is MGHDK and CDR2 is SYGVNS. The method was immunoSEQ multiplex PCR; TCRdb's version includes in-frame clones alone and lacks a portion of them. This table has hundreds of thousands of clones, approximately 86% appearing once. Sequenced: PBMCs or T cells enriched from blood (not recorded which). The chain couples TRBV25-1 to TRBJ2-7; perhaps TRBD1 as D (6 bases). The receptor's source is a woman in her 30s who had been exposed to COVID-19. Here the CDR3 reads CASSERQVYEQYF. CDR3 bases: TGTGCCAGCAGTGAGAGACAGGTCTACGAGCAGTACTTC.